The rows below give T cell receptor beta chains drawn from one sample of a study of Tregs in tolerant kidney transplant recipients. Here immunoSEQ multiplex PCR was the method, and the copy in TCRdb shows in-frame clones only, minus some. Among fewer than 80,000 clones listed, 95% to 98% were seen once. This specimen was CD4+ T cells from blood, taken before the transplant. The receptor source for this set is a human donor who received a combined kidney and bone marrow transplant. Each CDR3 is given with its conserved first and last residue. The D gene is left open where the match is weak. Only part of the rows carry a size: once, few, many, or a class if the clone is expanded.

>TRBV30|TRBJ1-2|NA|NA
CAWTGLFNYGYTF
TGTGCCTGGACAGGCCTGTTTAACTATGGCTACACCTTC
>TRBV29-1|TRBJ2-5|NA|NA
CSGGQQQETQYF
TGCAGCGGAGGACAGCAACAAGAGACCCAGTACTTC
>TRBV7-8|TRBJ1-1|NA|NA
CASSFIQGTAFF
TGTGCCAGCAGCTTCATCCAGGGGACGGCTTTCTTT
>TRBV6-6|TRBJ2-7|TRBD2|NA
CASSRGGGEQYF
TGTGCCAGCAGCCGGGGGGGCGGGGAGCAGTACTTC
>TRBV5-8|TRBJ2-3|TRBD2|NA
CASTPTSVDTQYF
TGTGCCAGCACCCCGACTAGCGTGGATACGCAGTATTTT
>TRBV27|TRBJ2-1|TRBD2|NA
CASSELAGYNEQFF
TGTGCCAGCAGTGAATTAGCGGGGTACAATGAGCAGTTCTTC
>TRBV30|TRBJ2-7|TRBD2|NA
CAWSVNRAGGPTAEQYF
TGTGCCTGGAGTGTAAATCGAGCGGGAGGGCCGACCGCCGAGCAGTACTTC
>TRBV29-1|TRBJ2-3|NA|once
CSVRFDRGTDTQYF
TGCAGCGTTCGCTTCGATCGGGGCACAGATACGCAGTATTTT
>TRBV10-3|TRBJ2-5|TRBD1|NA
CAIRSGQGQETQYF
TGTGCCATCAGATCAGGACAGGGTCAAGAGACCCAGTACTTC
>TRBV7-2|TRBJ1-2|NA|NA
CASSLSGLEGYGYTF
TGTGCCAGCAGCTTATCGGGACTTGAGGGGTATGGCTACACCTTC
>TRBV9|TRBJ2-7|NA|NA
CASSRGSAHYEQYF
TGTGCCAGCAGTCGCGGGTCCGCTCACTACGAGCAGTACTTC
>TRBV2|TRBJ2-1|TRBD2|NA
CASKPGGLMQFF
TGTGCCAGCAAGCCGGGGGGGTTGATGCAGTTCTTC
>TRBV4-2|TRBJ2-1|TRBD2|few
CASSQEPAGGPYNEQFF
TGTGCCAGCAGCCAAGAGCCAGCGGGAGGCCCCTACAATGAGCAGTTCTTC
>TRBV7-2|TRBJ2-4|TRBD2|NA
CASSFISTSGRKNIQYF
TGTGCCAGCAGCTTTATTTCGACTAGCGGGAGAAAAAACATTCAGTACTTC
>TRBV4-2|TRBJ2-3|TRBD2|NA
CASSQELAGVTSTDTQYF
TGTGCCAGCAGCCAAGAGCTAGCGGGGGTCACTAGCACAGATACGCAGTATTTT
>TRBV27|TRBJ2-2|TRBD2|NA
CASSTPAGAVRTGELFF
TGTGCCAGCAGTACCCCAGCGGGAGCTGTGAGGACCGGGGAGCTGTTTTTT
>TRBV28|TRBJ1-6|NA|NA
CASRPGGGPYNSPLHF
TGTGCCAGCCGTCCCGGGGGGGGACCCTATAATTCACCCCTCCACTTT
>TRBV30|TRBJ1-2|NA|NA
CAWSVYREGYTF
TGTGCCTGGAGTGTTTACAGGGAGGGCTACACCTTC
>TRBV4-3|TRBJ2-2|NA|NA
CASSQAYYTGELFF
TGCGCCAGCAGCCAAGCCTATTACACCGGGGAGCTGTTTTTT
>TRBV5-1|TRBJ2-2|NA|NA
CASSLAAGELFF
TGCGCCAGCAGCTTGGCCGCCGGGGAGCTGTTTTTT
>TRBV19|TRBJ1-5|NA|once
CASSRQNNQPQHF
TGTGCCAGTAGCAGACAGAACAATCAGCCCCAGCATTTT
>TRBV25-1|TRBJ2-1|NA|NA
CASSEAGAESSYNEQFF
TGTGCCAGCAGTGAAGCCGGAGCGGAGAGCTCCTACAATGAGCAGTTCTTC
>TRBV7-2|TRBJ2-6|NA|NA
CASSLQISGANVLTF
TGTGCCAGCAGCTTACAGATCTCTGGGGCCAACGTCCTGACTTTC
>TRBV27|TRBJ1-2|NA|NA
CASSPSLHSGWSYTF
TGTGCCAGCAGTCCCTCGCTACACAGCGGTTGGTCCTACACCTTC
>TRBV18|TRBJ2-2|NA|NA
CASSPLRGGRGTGELFF
TGTGCCAGCTCACCACTGAGGGGGGGCCGCGGCACCGGGGAGCTGTTTTTT
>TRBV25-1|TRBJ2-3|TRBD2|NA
CASSEYKSGLAGTDTQYF
TGTGCCAGCAGTGAATATAAGTCGGGACTAGCGGGCACAGATACGCAGTATTTT
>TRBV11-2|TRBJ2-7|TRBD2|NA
CASSGGGTINSYEQYF
TGTGCCAGCAGCGGCGGGGGGACTATCAATTCCTACGAGCAGTACTTC
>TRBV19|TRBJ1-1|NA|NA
CASSITVRNTEAFF
TGTGCCAGTAGTATAACCGTGCGGAACACTGAAGCTTTCTTT
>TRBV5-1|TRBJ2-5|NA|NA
CASSLIFDYDIQETQYF
TGCGCCAGCAGCTTGATTTTCGACTACGACATCCAAGAGACCCAGTACTTC
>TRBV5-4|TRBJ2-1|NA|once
CAVSWQGVDEQFF
TGTGCCGTCAGTTGGCAGGGTGTCGATGAGCAGTTCTTC
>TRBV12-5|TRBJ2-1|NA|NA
CASGPPPTSNEQFF
TGTGCTAGTGGTCCGCCTCCTACTAGCAATGAGCAGTTCTTC
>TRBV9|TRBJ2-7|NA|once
CASSRGPHEQYF
TGTGCCAGCAGTAGGGGTCCGCACGAGCAGTACTTC
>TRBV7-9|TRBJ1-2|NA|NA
CASNPLGGGRVEYGYTF
TGTGCCAGTAACCCACTCGGGGGGGGCCGGGTCGAATATGGCTACACCTTC
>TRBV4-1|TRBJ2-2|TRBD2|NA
CASSQVLAGGNTGELFF
TGCGCCAGCAGCCAAGTTCTAGCGGGGGGTAACACCGGGGAGCTGTTTTTT
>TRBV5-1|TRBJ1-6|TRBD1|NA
CASSSGGSYNSPLHF
TGCGCCAGCAGCTCAGGGGGCTCCTATAATTCACCCCTCCACTTT
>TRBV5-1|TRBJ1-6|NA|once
CASSAEGVPLHF
TGCGCCAGCAGCGCAGAAGGGGTACCCCTCCACTTT
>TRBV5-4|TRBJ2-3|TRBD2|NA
CASSEAGAGGIDTQYF
TGTGCCAGCAGCGAGGCCGGGGCGGGGGGGATAGATACGCAGTATTTT
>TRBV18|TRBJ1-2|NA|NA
CASSPEANYGYTF
TGTGCCAGCTCACCGGAGGCCAACTATGGCTACACCTTC
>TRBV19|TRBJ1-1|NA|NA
CASSTSRTEAFF
TGTGCCAGTAGTACCTCCAGGACTGAAGCTTTCTTT
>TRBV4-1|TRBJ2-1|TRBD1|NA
CASSLRDRGLYEQFF
TGCGCCAGCAGCCTCCGGGACAGGGGTCTTTATGAGCAGTTCTTC
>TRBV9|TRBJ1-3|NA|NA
CASSVVGQNVDTIYF
TGTGCCAGCAGCGTAGTTGGCCAGAATGTTGACACCATATATTTT
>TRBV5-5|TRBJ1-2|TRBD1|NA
CASSFEDRPNYGYTF
TGTGCCAGCAGCTTCGAGGACAGGCCTAACTATGGCTACACCTTC
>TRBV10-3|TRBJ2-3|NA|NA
CAISESDRRGTDTQYF
TGTGCCATCAGTGAGTCGGATCGGCGGGGCACAGATACGCAGTATTTT
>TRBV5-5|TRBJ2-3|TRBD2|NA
CASRSELLAGVSTDTQYF
TGTGCCAGCAGATCTGAACTTCTAGCGGGGGTCTCCACAGATACGCAGTATTTT
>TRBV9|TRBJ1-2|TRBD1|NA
CASSVSSLVTGDYGYTF
TGTGCCAGCAGCGTAAGCTCCCTCGTGACAGGGGACTATGGCTACACCTTC
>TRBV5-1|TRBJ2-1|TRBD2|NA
CASSLGGTSYYNEQFF
TGCGCCAGCAGCTTGGGTGGGACTAGCTACTACAATGAGCAGTTCTTC
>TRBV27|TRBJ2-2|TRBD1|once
CASLLQGDTGELFF
TGTGCCAGCTTACTTCAGGGGGACACCGGGGAGCTGTTTTTT
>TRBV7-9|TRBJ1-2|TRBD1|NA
CASSLVDRENGYTF
TGTGCCAGCAGCTTAGTGGACAGGGAAAATGGCTACACCTTC
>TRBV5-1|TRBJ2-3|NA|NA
CASSLDRPSTDTQYF
TGCGCCAGCAGCTTAGACAGACCTAGCACAGATACGCAGTATTTT
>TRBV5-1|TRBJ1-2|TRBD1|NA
CASRPGQGAGGYTF
TGCGCCAGCAGGCCGGGACAGGGGGCAGGTGGCTACACCTTC
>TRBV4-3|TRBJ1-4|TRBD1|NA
CASSQGQGGLANEKLFF
TGCGCCAGCAGCCAGGGACAGGGCGGGCTCGCTAATGAAAAACTGTTTTTT
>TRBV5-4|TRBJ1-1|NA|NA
CASSLEAGMNTEAFF
TGTGCCAGCAGCTTGGAGGCAGGCATGAACACTGAAGCTTTCTTT
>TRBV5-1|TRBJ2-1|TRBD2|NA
CASSLVGLAAAGEQFF
TGCGCCAGCAGCTTGGTCGGGCTAGCGGCGGCAGGTGAGCAGTTCTTC
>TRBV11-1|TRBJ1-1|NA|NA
CASSFSNTEAFF
TGTGCCAGCAGCTTTTCAAACACTGAAGCTTTCTTT
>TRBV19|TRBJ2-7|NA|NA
CASSIQRDTYEQYF
TGTGCCAGTAGTATCCAGAGGGACACCTACGAGCAGTACTTC
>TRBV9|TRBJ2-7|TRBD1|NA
CASSGSGTGGAYEQYF
TGTGCCAGCAGCGGGTCAGGGACAGGGGGCGCCTACGAGCAGTACTTC
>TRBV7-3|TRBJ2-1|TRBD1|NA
CASSSRQGVNEQFF
TGTGCCAGCAGCTCGAGACAGGGGGTAAATGAGCAGTTCTTC
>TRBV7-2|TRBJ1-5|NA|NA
CASSSDRHQPQHF
TGTGCCAGCAGCTCTGACAGGCATCAGCCCCAGCATTTT
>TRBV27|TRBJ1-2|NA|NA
CASSLVGAVNYGYTF
TGTGCCAGCAGTTTAGTTGGGGCAGTTAACTATGGCTACACCTTC